A single sample gave rise to the 16 T cell receptor beta chains below, sequenced in a study of cytomegalovirus exposure and HLA in healthy donors. Generated by immunoSEQ multiplex PCR, the TCRdb table keeps only in-frame clones and is missing some. This sample has 120,000 or so clones, with about 96% found just once. Input material: PBMCs. These receptors were collected from a man aged 18 to 35 in good health and CMV-seronegative.

This chain links TRBV7-2 with TRBJ1-4, with 9 positions matching TRBD1. CDR3 length: 16 amino acids. CDR1 and CDR2 from the germline V gene are SGHTA and FQGNSA. The ends lost 1 base at V and 7 bases at J; junction bases unmatched: 7. The CDR3 coding sequence is TGTGCCAGCAGCTTAGGTCTGGGGACAGGGACTGAAAAACTGTTTTTT. Residues: CASSLGLGTGTEKLFF.

The CDR3 DNA follows: TGTGCCAGTAGTAAGGGACAGAGCTACGAGCAGTACTTC. This encodes CASSKGQSYEQYF. V gene TRBV19 combines with J gene TRBJ2-7; 7 bases fit TRBD1. CDR1 is LNHDA, CDR2 SQIVND, per germline (reference sequence). V was pared by 4 bases and J by 3 bases, with 3 bases of the junction left unmatched. CDR3 size: 13 residues.

The rearrangement uses TRBV28 and TRBJ2-5; D unresolved. CDR1 and CDR2 (germline): MDHEN, SYDVKM. CDR3 size: 14 residues. Deletions cut 3 bases from V and 1 base from J, with 9 bases between. DNA for the CDR3: TGTGCCAGCAGTTTGACTGGCGCCCAAGAGACCCAGTACTTC. Protein sequence: CASSLTGAQETQYF.

The rearrangement uses TRBV29-1 and TRBJ1-1; tentative D call: TRBD1 (6 bases). V was trimmed by 7 bases and J by 5 bases, leaving 14 bases between them. The germline V gene encodes CDR1 SQVTM and CDR2 ANQGSEA. This CDR3 has 12 residues. DNA for the CDR3: TGCAGCGCCCCCGGAAGGGGGACTGAAGCTTTCTTT. It encodes CSAPGRGTEAFF.

The rearrangement joins TRBV14 to TRBJ2-7; weak D call: TRBD2 (6 bases). V shed 0 bases and J shed 2 bases, with 14 bases lying between them. CDR3 length: 16 amino acids. Germline V lookup: CDR1 SGHDN, CDR2 FVKESK. The CDR3 here is CASSQEVGLATYEQYF. Written as DNA, the CDR3 is TGTGCCAGCAGCCAAGAGGTAGGCCTAGCGACCTACGAGCAGTACTTC.

V gene TRBV28 combines with J gene TRBJ1-2; tentative D call: TRBD1 (6 bases). The CDR3 extends over 14 amino acids. The V end lost 3 bases, the J end lost 2 bases, and 10 bases lay between the germline ends. From germline, CDR1 is MDHEN and CDR2 SYDVKM. CDR3 loop: CASSFLTGNYGYTF. For the CDR3, the DNA is TGTGCCAGCAGTTTCCTGACAGGAAACTATGGCTACACCTTC.

The J gene is TRBJ1-1, the V gene TRBV30; D may be TRBD1 (5 bases). Germline CDR1 GTSNPN, CDR2 SVGIG (reference sequence). With 4 bases removed from V and 5 bases from J, the gap between germline ends came to 14 bases. The CDR3 totals 13 residues. DNA of the CDR3: TGTGCCTGGACGACCCAGGGTAGGACTGAAGCTTTCTTT. It yields the protein CAWTTQGRTEAFF.

This sequence joins TRBV19 and TRBJ1-2; D is unresolved. In germline, CDR1 is LNHDA, CDR2 SQIVND (reference sequence). The V end was cut by 3 bases, the J end by 8 bases, with 16 bases between. The CDR3 has 14 amino acids. This CDR3 reads CASSMAPGSLGYTF. The CDR3 nucleotides are TGTGCCAGTAGTATGGCGCCAGGTAGTTTGGGCTACACCTTC.

This clone was seen once. The genes are TRBV27 and TRBJ2-2, with D hard to call. V lost 0 bases and J lost 5, with 4 bases in between. Looked up from germline, CDR1 is MNHEY and CDR2 is SMNVEV (reference sequence). The CDR3 has 13 amino acids. The CDR3 reads CASSLSQTGELFF. CDR3 bases: TGTGCCAGCAGTTTATCACAGACCGGGGAGCTGTTTTTT.

The J gene is TRBJ1-2, the V gene TRBV25-1, with TRBD1 identical over 9 bases. Germline assignment: CDR1 MGHDK and CDR2 SYGVNS. CDR3 size: 15 residues. V gave up 5 bases and J gave up 5 bases; unmatched junction bases: 9. CDR3 amino acids: CASSSSGTGRYGYTF. The CDR3 nucleotides are TGTGCCAGCAGTAGTTCCGGGACAGGGAGGTATGGCTACACCTTC.

The chain links TRBV28 to TRBJ2-3; the D gene is possibly TRBD2 (6 bases). V lost 2 bases, J lost 3 bases, and 9 bases lay in between. The CDR3 loop spans 14 amino acids. Germline CDR1 reads MDHEN; CDR2 reads SYDVKM. As DNA, the CDR3 is TGTGCCAGCAGTTTACGGGGGATGACAGATACGCAGTATTTT. The encoded protein is CASSLRGMTDTQYF. Drawing the rest from reference TRBV28 and TRBJ2-3, the complete variable domain is DVKVTQSSRYLVKRTGEKVFLECVQDMDHENMFWYRQDPGLGLRLIYFSYDVKMKEKGDIPEGYSVSREKKERFSLILESASTNQTSMYLCASSLRGMTDTQYFGPGTRLTVL.

The J gene is TRBJ1-2, the V gene TRBV28; no definite D call. The length of the CDR3 is 14 residues. V was pared by 2 bases and J by 2 bases, with 9 bases between. Germline CDR1 reads MDHEN; CDR2 reads SYDVKM. CDR3 in amino acids: CASSLAAINYGYTF. The DNA for the CDR3 is TGTGCCAGCAGTTTAGCGGCCATAAACTATGGCTACACCTTC.

V gene TRBV7-2 combines with J gene TRBJ2-7; D not resolved. CDR3 length: 13 amino acids. The V gene's germline CDR1 is SGHTA and CDR2 FQGNSA. The V gene lost 1 base and the J gene lost 3 bases, with 7 bases spanning the gap. CDR3 amino acids: CASSLDGIYEQYF. DNA for the CDR3: TGTGCCAGCAGCTTAGACGGTATCTACGAGCAGTACTTC.

The chain couples TRBV6-5 to TRBJ2-1, with 9 bases that match TRBD2. Germline CDR1 reads MNHEY; CDR2 reads SVGAGI. The CDR3 contains 15 residues. Germline trimming cut 4 bases from V and 9 bases from J; bases unmatched to any gene: 10. The CDR3 sequence is CASSSLAGLGAEQFF. CDR3 bases: TGTGCCAGCAGTTCCCTAGCGGGGCTTGGCGCTGAGCAGTTCTTC.

About this clone itself: The sample holds other DNA sequences that translate to the same CDR3. This sequence joins TRBV28 and TRBJ2-7; TRBD2 matches 11 bases. This CDR3 has 15 residues. Germline lookup yields CDR1 MDHEN and CDR2 SYDVKM. After removal of 5 bases from V and 3 bases from J, the junction contained 6 bases not matched to a gene. The CDR3 is CASSGGTSGNYEQYF. Written as DNA, the CDR3 is TGTGCCAGCAGTGGGGGGACTAGCGGCAACTACGAGCAGTACTTC.

This clone came up a few times. J is TRBJ2-6 and V is TRBV6-1, with 10 bases that match TRBD1. From germline, CDR1 is MNHNS and CDR2 SASEGT. Trimming removed 4 bases from V and 0 bases from J; junction bases left unmatched: 0. The CDR3 is made up of 16 amino acids. CDR3 in amino acids: CASSGTGGSGANVLTF. In DNA, the CDR3 is TGTGCCAGCAGTGGGACAGGGGGCTCTGGGGCCAACGTCCTGACTTTC.